The T cell receptor beta chain described here comes from a study of Graves' ophthalmopathy and Graves' hyperthyroidism. Amplification from RNA transcripts yielded the TCR beta CDR3 regions. HTBI primers served in a first-round RT-PCR, which a second-round multiplex PCR followed. TCRdb called the multiplex PCR reads again in MiXCR, with one record for every CDR3 protein. The sample has a few hundred thousand distinct CDR3 sequences, 15% seen once; the top ten hold about 7.3%. Recruitment covered hyperthyroidism patients aged 18 to 65 whose new diagnosis was of under 2 months' duration. PBMCs stemmed from over 9.5 ml of fresh peripheral blood. This clonotype was detected many times. Its matching antigen is unknown. V dropped 2 bases and J dropped 0 bases, with 13 bases sitting between them. Germline CDR1 reads LNHDA; CDR2 reads SQIVND (reference sequence). The CDR3 extends over 16 amino acids. Study-level findings and limits: Blood also contained most of the expanded thyroid clonotypes above 0.001 frequency. A classifier, a 13-signature model, separated ophthalmopathy from stable hyperthyroidism with around 88% sensitivity and around 83% specificity.

The sample was peripheral blood. The chain employs TRBV19 and TRBJ1-2, with D perhaps matching TRBD1 (5 bases). The TCR was taken from a woman aged 18-35 years with stable Graves' hyperthyroidism. CDR3 loop: CASSISGTASNYGYTF. The CDR3 DNA reads as TGTGCCAGTAGTATATCTGGGACTGCTTCTAACTATGGCTACACCTTC.